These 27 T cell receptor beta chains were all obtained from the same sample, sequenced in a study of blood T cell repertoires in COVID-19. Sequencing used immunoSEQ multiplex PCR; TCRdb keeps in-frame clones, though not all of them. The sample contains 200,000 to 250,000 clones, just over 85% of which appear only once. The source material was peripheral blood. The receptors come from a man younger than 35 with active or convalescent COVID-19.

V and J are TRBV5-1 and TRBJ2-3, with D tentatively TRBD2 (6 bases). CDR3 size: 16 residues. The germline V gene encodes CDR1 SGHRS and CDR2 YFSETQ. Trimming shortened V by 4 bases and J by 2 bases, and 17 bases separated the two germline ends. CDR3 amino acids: CASSLSGPTFTDTQYF. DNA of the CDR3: TGCGCCAGCAGCCTTAGCGGTCCTACCTTCACAGATACGCAGTATTTT.

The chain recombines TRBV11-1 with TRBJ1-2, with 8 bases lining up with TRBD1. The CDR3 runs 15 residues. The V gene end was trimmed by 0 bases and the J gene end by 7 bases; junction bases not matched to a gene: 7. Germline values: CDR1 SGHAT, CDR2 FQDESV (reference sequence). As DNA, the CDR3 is TGTGCCAGCAGCTTAGCGGGGGACAGGACTGGTGGCTACACCTTC. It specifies CASSLAGDRTGGYTF.

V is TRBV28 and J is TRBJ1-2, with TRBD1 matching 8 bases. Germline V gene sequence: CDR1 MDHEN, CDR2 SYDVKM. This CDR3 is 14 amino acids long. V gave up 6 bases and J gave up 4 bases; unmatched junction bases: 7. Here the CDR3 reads CASRRTGLVYGYTF. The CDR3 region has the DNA TGTGCCAGCAGAAGGACAGGGCTTGTCTATGGCTACACCTTC.

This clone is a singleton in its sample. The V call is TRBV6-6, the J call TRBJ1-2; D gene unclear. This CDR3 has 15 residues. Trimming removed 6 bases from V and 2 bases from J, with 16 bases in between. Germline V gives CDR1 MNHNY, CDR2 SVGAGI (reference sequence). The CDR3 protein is CASRTGWAANYGYTF. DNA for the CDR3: TGTGCCAGCAGAACGGGGTGGGCGGCAAACTATGGCTACACCTTC.

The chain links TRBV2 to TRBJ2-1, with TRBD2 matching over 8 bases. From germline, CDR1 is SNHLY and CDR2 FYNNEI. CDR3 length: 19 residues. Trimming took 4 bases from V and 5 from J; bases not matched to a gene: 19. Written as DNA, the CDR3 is TGTGCCAGCAGTGTGAGCGGGGGTTTAGTCCTAGGGAAGCACAATGAGCAGTTCTTC. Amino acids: CASSVSGGLVLGKHNEQFF. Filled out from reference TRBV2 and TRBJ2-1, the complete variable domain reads EPEVTQTPSHQVTQMGQEVILRCVPISNHLYFYWYRQILGQKVEFLVSFYNNEISEKSEIFDDQFSVERPDGSNFTLKIRSTKLEDSAMYFCASSVSGGLVLGKHNEQFFGPGTRLTVL.

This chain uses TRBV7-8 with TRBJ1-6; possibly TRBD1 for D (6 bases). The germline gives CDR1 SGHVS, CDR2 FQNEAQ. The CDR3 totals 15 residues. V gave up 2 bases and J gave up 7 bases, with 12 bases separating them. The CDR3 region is CASSLQGPLNSPLHF. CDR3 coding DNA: TGTGCCAGCAGCTTACAGGGGCCTTTAAATTCACCCCTCCACTTT.

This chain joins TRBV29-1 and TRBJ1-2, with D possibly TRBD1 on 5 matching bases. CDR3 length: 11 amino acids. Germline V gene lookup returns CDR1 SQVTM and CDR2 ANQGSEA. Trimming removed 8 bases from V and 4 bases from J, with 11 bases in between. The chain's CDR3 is CSSRDSYGYTF. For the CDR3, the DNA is TGCAGCTCTCGGGACTCCTATGGCTACACCTTC.

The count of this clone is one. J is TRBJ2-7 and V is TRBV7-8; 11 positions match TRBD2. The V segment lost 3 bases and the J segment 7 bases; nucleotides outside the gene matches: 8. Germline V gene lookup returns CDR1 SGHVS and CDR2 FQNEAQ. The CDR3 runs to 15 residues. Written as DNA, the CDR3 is TGTGCCAGCAGCTTTCGACTAGCGGGGCCTGGGGAGCAGTACTTC. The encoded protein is CASSFRLAGPGEQYF.

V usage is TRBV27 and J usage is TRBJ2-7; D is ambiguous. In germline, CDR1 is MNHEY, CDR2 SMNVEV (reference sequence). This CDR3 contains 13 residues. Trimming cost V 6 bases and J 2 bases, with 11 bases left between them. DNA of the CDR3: TGTGCCAGCAGCGCTAGAGCAACCTACGAGCAGTACTTC. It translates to CASSARATYEQYF.

CDR3: CASRLAGGYTF. In DNA form, the CDR3 reads TGTGCCAGCAGACTGGCGGGTGGCTACACCTTC. The rearrangement links TRBV6-6 to TRBJ1-2; D gene ambiguous. The CDR3 runs to 11 residues. Germline V gives CDR1 MNHNY, CDR2 SVGAGI (reference sequence). Trimming took 6 bases from V and 7 from J, leaving 9 bases between them.

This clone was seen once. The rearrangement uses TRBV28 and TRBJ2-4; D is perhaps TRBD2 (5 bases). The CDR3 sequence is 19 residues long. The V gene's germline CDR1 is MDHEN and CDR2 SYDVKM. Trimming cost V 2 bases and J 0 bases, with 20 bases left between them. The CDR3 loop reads CASSLPEAGLKLAKNIQYF. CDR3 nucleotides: TGTGCCAGCAGTTTACCCGAGGCAGGACTGAAACTAGCCAAAAACATTCAGTACTTC. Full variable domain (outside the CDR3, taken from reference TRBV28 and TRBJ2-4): DVKVTQSSRYLVKRTGEKVFLECVQDMDHENMFWYRQDPGLGLRLIYFSYDVKMKEKGDIPEGYSVSREKKERFSLILESASTNQTSMYLCASSLPEAGLKLAKNIQYFGAGTRLSVL.

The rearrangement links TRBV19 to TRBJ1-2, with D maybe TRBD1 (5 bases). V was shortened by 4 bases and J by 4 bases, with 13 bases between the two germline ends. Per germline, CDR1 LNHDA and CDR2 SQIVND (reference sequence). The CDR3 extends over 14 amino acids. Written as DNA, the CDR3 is TGTGCCAGTAGTACTTCGGGGGATTCCTATGGCTACACCTTC. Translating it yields CASSTSGDSYGYTF.

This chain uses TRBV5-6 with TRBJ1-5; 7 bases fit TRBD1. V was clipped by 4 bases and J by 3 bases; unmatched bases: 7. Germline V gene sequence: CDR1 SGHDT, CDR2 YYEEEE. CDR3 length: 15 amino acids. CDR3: CASSATGTVNQPQHF. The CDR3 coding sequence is TGTGCCAGCAGCGCAACCGGGACAGTCAATCAGCCCCAGCATTTT.

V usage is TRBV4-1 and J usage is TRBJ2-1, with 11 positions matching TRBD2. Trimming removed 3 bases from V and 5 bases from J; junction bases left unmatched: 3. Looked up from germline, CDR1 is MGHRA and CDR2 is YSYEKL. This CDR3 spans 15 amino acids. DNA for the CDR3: TGCGCCAGCAGCCACTTGGGACTAGCGGACAATGAGCAGTTCTTC. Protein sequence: CASSHLGLADNEQFF.

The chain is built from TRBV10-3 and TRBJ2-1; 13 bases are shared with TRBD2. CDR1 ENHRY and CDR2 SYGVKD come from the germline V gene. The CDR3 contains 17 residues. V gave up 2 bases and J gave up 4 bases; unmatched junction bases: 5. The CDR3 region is CAISETEGLAGYNEQFF. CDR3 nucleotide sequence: TGTGCCATCAGTGAGACCGAGGGACTAGCGGGATACAATGAGCAGTTCTTC.

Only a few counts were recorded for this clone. CDR3 residues: CASSPTVPKNLRRFF. The CDR3 DNA reads as TGTGCCAGCAGCCCAACAGTCCCCAAAAATTTACGGCGGTTCTTC. The V gene is TRBV7-9, the J gene TRBJ2-1; D not certain. Trimming took 5 bases from V and 15 from J, leaving 26 bases between them. This CDR3 is built from 15 residues. Per the germline V gene, CDR1 is SEHNR and CDR2 is FQNEAQ (reference sequence).

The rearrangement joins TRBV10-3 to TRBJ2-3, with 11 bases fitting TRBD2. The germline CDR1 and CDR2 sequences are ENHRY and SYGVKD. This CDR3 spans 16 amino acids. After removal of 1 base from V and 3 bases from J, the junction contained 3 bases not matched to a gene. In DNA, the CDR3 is TGTGCCATCAGTGAGTTAGCGGGAGGGATTACAGATACGCAGTATTTT. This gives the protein CAISELAGGITDTQYF.

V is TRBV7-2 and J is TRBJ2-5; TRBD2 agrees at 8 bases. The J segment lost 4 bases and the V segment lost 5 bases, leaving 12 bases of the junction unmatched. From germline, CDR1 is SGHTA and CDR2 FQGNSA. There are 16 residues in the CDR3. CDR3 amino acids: CASSPSIAGISETQYF. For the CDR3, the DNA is TGTGCCAGCAGCCCCAGTATAGCGGGAATTTCAGAGACCCAGTACTTC.

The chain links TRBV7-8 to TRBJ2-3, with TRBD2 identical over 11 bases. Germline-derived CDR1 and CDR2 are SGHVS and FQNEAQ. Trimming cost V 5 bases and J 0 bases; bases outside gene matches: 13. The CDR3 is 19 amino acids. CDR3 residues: CASSIAPGLAGGSTDTQYF. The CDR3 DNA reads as TGTGCCAGCAGCATTGCCCCGGGATTAGCGGGAGGGAGCACAGATACGCAGTATTTT. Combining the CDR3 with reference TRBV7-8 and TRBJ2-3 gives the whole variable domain GAGVSQSPRYKVAKRGQDVALRCDPISGHVSLFWYQQALGQGPEFLTYFQNEAQLDKSGLPSDRFFAERPEGSVSTLKIQRTQQEDSAVYLCASSIAPGLAGGSTDTQYFGPGTRLTVL.

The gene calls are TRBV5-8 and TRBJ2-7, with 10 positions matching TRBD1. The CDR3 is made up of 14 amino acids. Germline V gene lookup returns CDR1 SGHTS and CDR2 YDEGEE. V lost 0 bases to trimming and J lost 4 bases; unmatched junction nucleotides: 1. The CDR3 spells CASSLVGQGYEQYF. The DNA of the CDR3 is TGTGCCAGCAGCTTGGTGGGACAGGGGTACGAGCAGTACTTC.

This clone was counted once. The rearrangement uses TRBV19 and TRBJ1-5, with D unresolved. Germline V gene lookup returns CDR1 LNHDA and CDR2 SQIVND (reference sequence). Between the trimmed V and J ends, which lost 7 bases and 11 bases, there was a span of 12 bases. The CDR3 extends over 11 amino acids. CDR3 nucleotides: TGTGCCAGTATGACTACTAAGGCCCAGCATTTT. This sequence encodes CASMTTKAQHF. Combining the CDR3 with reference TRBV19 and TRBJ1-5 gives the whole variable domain DGGITQSPKYLFRKEGQNVTLSCEQNLNHDAMYWYRQDPGQGLRLIYYSQIVNDFQKGDIAEGYSVSREKKESFPLTVTSAQKNPTAFYLCASMTTKAQHFGDGTRLSIL.

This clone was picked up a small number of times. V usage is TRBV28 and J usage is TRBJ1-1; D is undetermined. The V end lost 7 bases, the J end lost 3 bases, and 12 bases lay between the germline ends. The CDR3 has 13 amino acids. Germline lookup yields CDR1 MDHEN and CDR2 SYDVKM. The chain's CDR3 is CASKAGYHTEAFF. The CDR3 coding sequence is TGTGCCAGCAAGGCAGGATATCACACTGAAGCTTTCTTT.

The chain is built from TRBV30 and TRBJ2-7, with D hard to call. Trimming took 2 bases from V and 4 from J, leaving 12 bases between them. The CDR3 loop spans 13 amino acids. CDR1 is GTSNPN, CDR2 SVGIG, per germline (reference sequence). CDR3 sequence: CAWSPTVIYEQYF. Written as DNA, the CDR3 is TGTGCCTGGAGTCCCACGGTGATATACGAGCAGTACTTC.

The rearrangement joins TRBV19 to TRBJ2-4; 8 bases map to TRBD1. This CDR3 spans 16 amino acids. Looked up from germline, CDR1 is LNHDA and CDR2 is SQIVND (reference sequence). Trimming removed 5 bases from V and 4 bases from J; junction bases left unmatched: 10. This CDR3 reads CASSSSRRTGKNIQYF. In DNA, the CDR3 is TGTGCCAGTAGTTCTAGCCGAAGGACAGGGAAAAACATTCAGTACTTC.

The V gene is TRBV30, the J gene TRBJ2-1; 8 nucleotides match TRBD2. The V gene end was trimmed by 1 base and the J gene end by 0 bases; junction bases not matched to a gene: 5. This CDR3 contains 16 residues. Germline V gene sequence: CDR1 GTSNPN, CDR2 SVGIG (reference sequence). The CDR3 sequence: CAWSERGTSSYNEQFF. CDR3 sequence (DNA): TGTGCCTGGAGTGAGCGGGGGACGAGCTCCTACAATGAGCAGTTCTTC.

CDR3 loop: CASSPRQGNTIYF. CDR3 nucleotide sequence: TGCGCCAGCAGCCCCCGACAGGGAAACACCATATATTTT. The chain carries TRBV4-1 and TRBJ1-3; perhaps TRBD1 as D (5 bases). The V end lost 4 bases, the J end lost 4 bases, and 8 bases lay between the germline ends. Per the germline V gene, CDR1 is MGHRA and CDR2 is YSYEKL. The length of the CDR3 is 13 residues.

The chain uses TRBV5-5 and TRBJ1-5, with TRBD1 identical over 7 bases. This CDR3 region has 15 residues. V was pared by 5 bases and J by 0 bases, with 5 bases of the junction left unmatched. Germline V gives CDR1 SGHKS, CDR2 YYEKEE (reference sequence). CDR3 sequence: CASRWTGNSNQPQHF. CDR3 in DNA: TGTGCCAGCAGGTGGACAGGTAATAGCAATCAGCCCCAGCATTTT.